One and the same sample provided the 10 T cell receptor beta chains below, sequenced in a study of CD8 T cells in Susac syndrome. Random hexamers were used to reverse transcribe about 0.45 to 1 ug of RNA. TCRdb reanalysed the immunoSEQ multiplex PCR reads using MiXCR and keeps one entry per CDR3 protein. Found here are 100,000 to 110,000 distinct CDR3 sequences, approximately 95% of them singletons; the top ten hold 0.3%. Sequencing was done on a sample of CD8+ T cells from PBMCs. These receptors came from a human donor with Susac syndrome.

This chain links TRBV29-1 with TRBJ2-1; TRBD1 aligns across 11 bases. The CDR3 has 14 residues. V lost 7 bases to trimming and J lost 6 bases; unmatched junction nucleotides: 8. Germline assignment: CDR1 SQVTM and CDR2 ANQGSEA. In DNA, the CDR3 is TGCAGCGGGGTGGACAGGGGGCGCTCCAATGAGCAGTTCTTC. Translating gives CSGVDRGRSNEQFF.

The chain combines TRBV29-1 with TRBJ1-2; 8 nucleotides agree with TRBD1. J gave up 5 bases and V 6 bases, and 8 bases lay outside the gene matches. The germline CDR1 and CDR2 sequences are SQVTM and ANQGSEA. CDR3 length equals 13 residues. CDR3 in DNA: TGCAGCGTAAGCCCGGACAGGGATTATGGCTACACCTTC. Encoded protein: CSVSPDRDYGYTF.

CDR3 nucleotide sequence: TGTGCCTCGGGGGTCTACGAGCAGTACTTC. Protein: CASGVYEQYF. This sequence joins TRBV10-3 and TRBJ2-7, with D perhaps TRBD2 (6 bases). V lost 11 bases to trimming and J lost 3 bases, with 8 bases between them. The CDR3 runs to 10 residues. Per germline, CDR1 ENHRY and CDR2 SYGVKD.

This chain links TRBV29-1 with TRBJ1-1, with a possible D match to TRBD1 (6 bases). CDR3 length equals 13 residues. Germline V gene data show CDR1 as SQVTM and CDR2 as ANQGSEA. The ends were cut back, 7 bases at V and 0 bases at J, with 12 bases in the middle. DNA for the CDR3: TGCAGCGCCGCGGACAGTTTGAACACTGAAGCTTTCTTT. Its translation is CSAADSLNTEAFF.

CDR3 nucleotides: TGTGCCAGCACACGAGAACCGGGACTGGGGAACACTGAAGCTTTCTTT. The encoded protein is CASTREPGLGNTEAFF. This chain connects TRBV27 to TRBJ1-1; D might be TRBD1 (5 bases). Germline V gives CDR1 MNHEY, CDR2 SMNVEV (reference sequence). The V gene lost 7 bases and the J gene lost 1 base, with 19 bases spanning the gap. The CDR3 sequence is 16 residues long.

The chain is built from TRBV9 and TRBJ1-3; no clear D gene. Germline-derived CDR1 and CDR2 are SGDLS and YYNGEE. With 0 bases removed from V and 5 bases from J, the gap between germline ends came to 9 bases. This CDR3 has 14 residues. This CDR3 is CASSVEGGRNTIYF. The CDR3 nucleotides are TGTGCCAGCAGCGTAGAGGGCGGTAGAAACACCATATATTTT. Supplemented by reference TRBV9 and TRBJ1-3, the full variable domain reads DSGVTQTPKHLITATGQRVTLRCSPRSGDLSVYWYQQSLDQGLQFLIQYYNGEERAKGNILERFSAQQFPDLHSELNLSSLELGDSALYFCASSVEGGRNTIYFGEGSWLTVV.

J is TRBJ2-7 and V is TRBV7-9; the D is unclear. CDR1 and CDR2 (germline): SEHNR, FQNEAQ (reference sequence). This CDR3 has 13 residues. The germline V and J ends were trimmed by 4 bases and 4 bases, with 11 bases remaining between them. In nucleotides, the CDR3 is TGTGCCAGCAGCTCCCCCCAGGATTACGAGCAGTACTTC. Protein product: CASSSPQDYEQYF. Together with reference TRBV7-9 and TRBJ2-7, the CDR3 gives the full variable domain: DTGVSQNPRHKITKRGQNVTFRCDPISEHNRLYWYRQTLGQGPEFLTYFQNEAQLEKSRLLSDRFSAERPKGSFSTLEIQRTEQGDSAMYLCASSSPQDYEQYFGPGTRLTVT.

The gene calls are TRBV20-1 and TRBJ1-2; D uncertain. The CDR3 covers 12 residues. Germline CDR1 DFQATT, CDR2 SNEGSKA (reference sequence). Trimming took off 7 bases at V and 6 bases at J, with 15 bases between the two ends. This CDR3 is CSVPGPSHGYTF. The CDR3 DNA sequence: TGCAGTGTTCCGGGCCCGTCCCATGGCTACACCTTC.

The chain has TRBV5-1 and TRBJ2-1, with a weak D call TRBD1 (6 bases). CDR1 and CDR2 from the germline V gene are SGHRS and YFSETQ. The CDR3 loop spans 15 amino acids. Trimming left V 3 bases short and J 3 bases short, with 13 bases between. The CDR3: CASSSGQNYYNEQFF. In DNA form, the CDR3 reads TGCGCCAGCAGCTCCGGACAGAACTACTACAATGAGCAGTTCTTC.

The rearrangement links TRBV20-1 to TRBJ2-7; 9 nucleotides match TRBD2. The CDR3 runs 14 residues. V was clipped by 1 base and J by 1 base; unmatched bases: 2. Germline loops: CDR1 DFQATT, CDR2 SNEGSKA (reference sequence). The chain's CDR3 is CSARGGRGSYEQYF. The DNA of the CDR3 is TGCAGTGCTAGAGGCGGGAGGGGATCCTACGAGCAGTACTTC.